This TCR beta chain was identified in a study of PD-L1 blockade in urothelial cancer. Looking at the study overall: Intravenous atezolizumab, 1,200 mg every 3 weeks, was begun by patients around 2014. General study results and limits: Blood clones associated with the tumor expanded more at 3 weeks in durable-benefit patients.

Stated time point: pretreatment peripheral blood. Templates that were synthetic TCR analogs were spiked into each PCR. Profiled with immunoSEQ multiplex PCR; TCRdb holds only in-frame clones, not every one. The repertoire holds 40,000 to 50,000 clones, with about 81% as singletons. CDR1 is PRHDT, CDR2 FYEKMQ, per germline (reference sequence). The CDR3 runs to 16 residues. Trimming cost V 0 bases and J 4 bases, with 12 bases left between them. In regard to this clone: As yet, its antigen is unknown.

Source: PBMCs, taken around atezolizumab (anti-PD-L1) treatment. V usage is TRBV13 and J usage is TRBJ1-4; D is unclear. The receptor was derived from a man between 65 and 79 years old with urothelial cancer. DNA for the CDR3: TGTGCCAGCAGCTTAGGCGCAGGAAAAAATAATGAAAAACTGTTTTTT. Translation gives CASSLGAGKNNEKLFF.